In its sample, the clone carrying this T cell receptor beta chain was seen a few times. Its antigen is still unknown. This specimen belongs to a study of T cell repertoires in cytomegalovirus infection. On the study more broadly: The public TCR beta signatures pointed to both CMV infection and matching HLA type.

The CDR3 sequence is 13 residues long. The V end lost 9 bases, the J end lost 2 bases, and 12 bases lay between the germline ends. The germline V gene has CDR1 ENHRY and CDR2 SYGVKD. One entry per CDR3 protein, called by TCRdb with MiXCR from the reads. The sample consists of some 700,000 distinct CDR3 sequences, roughly 33% of them appearing once. Sequenced here: cultured PBMCs, sampled from culture after CMV antigen stimulation. The genes are TRBV10-3 and TRBJ2-3, with D possibly being TRBD2 (7 bases). This TCR derives from a human donor in good health (CMV status not recorded). Some clones in this sample may be carry-over from other donors' samples. This CDR3 reads CAIRGGNTDTQYF. The DNA of the CDR3 is TGTGCCATTAGGGGGGGCAACACAGATACGCAGTATTTT.